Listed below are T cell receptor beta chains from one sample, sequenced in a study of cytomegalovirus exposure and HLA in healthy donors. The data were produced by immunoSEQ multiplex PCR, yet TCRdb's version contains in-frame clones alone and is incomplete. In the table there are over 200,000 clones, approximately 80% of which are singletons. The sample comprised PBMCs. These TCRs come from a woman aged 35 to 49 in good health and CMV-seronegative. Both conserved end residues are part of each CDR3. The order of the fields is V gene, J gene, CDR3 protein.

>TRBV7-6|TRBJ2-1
CASSLDRSNEQFF
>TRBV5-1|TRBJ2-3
CASSSERGGTDTQYF
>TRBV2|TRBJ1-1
CASTGTGGTEAFF
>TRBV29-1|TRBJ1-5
CSVLTDRAGQPQHF
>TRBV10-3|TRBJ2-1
CAIYSGASYNEQFF
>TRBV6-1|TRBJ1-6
CASKGGERSSPLHF
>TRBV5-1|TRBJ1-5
CASSLEGAANQPQHF
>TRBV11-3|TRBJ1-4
CASSFSITGGSTNEKLFF
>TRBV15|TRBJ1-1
CATSRAPMNTEAFF
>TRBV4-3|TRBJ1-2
CASSHLQGISSYGYTF
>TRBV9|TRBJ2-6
CASSADRGESSGANVLTF
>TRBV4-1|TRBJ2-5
CASSQDGWDIHF
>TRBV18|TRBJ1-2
CASSQGNYGYTF
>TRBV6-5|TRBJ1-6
CASSYSTRRRDSPLHF
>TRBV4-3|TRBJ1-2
CASSQVGQNYGYTF
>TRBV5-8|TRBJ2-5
CASSSGRSRGGRETQYF
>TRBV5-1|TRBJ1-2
CASSLGQANYGYTF
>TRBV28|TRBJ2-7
CASSPPGTVPEQYF
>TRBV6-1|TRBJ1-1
CASSEKIVNTEAFF
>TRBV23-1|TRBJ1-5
CASRNRQGAGQPQHF
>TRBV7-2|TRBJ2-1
CASHNPRRGSEQFF
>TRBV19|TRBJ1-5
CASSIDQYKPGVLIHQPQHF
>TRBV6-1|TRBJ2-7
CASSEAAGQGYEQYF
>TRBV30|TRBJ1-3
CASLRGHSGNTIYF
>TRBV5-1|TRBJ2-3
CASSLDRGQVDTQYF
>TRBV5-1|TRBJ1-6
CASSSGGPNSPLHF
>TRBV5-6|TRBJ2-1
CALEAGSHNEQFF
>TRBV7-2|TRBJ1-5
CASSSDPGVGQPQHF
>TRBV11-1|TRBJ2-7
CASSLVGAPSEQYF
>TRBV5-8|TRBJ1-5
CASSLGGAANQPQHF
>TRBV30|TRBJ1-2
CAWSVRLRGYTF